This T cell receptor beta chain was retrieved from a study of T-cell reconstitution after alpha-beta-depleted transplantation in children. Unique molecular identifiers were incorporated when the TCRbeta library was constructed. TCRdb analysed the PCR reads with MiXCR anew, one entry per CDR3 protein. Of about 270,000 distinct CDR3 sequences in the sample, approximately 9.6% are singletons; the top ten hold around 9.1%. The V end was cut by 3 bases, the J end by 10 bases, with 13 bases between. Germline loops: CDR1 SNHLY, CDR2 FYNNEI. CDR3 length: 13 amino acids. This clonotype has at least ten counts.

The clonotype comes from a human donor who donated a stem cell graft to a child with SCID. Specimen: PBMCs from the stem cell graft donor, collected from the stem cell graft. The rearrangement uses TRBV2 and TRBJ2-1, with D uncertain. The CDR3: CASSELKFNEQFF. In DNA, the CDR3 is TGTGCCAGCAGTGAGTTAAAGTTCAACGAGCAGTTCTTC. Supplemented by reference TRBV2 and TRBJ2-1, the full variable domain reads EPEVTQTPSHQVTQMGQEVILRCVPISNHLYFYWYRQILGQKVEFLVSFYNNEISEKSEIFDDQFSVERPDGSNFTLKIRSTKLEDSAMYFCASSELKFNEQFFGPGTRLTVL.